The entry below gives a single T cell receptor beta chain sequence along with its context. This specimen belongs to a study of T cell changes during pregnancy in multiple sclerosis. From germline, CDR1 is MNHNS and CDR2 SASEGT. There are 15 residues in the CDR3. V shed 1 base and J 2 bases; nucleotides not matched to a gene: 1. Assay used: immunoSEQ multiplex PCR; TCRdb lists only in-frame clones, some missing. The table has tens of thousands of clones, 80% to 95% seen once. This receptor was identified in a female donor in good health, enrolled as a control in a pregnancy study. This specimen was peripheral blood, taken in the third trimester of pregnancy. The rearrangement links TRBV6-1 to TRBJ1-5; 8 bases match TRBD1. Here the CDR3 DNA reads TGTGCCAGCAGTGAAGTGGGACAGGGCAATCAGCCCCAGCATTTT. This sequence encodes CASSEVGQGNQPQHF.